This T cell receptor beta chain derives from a study of blood T cells in healthy people across ages. A J-beta primer mix and a sample-barcoded 5' primer were used in a second PCR of roughly 6 to 11 cycles. MiXCR was run by TCRdb on the 5' RACE reads, yielding one entry per CDR3 protein. The sample holds about 1.5 million distinct CDR3 sequences, 40% to 50% seen once. The CDR3 is 11 amino acids. V shed 3 bases and J shed 6 bases, with 8 bases lying between them. Germline CDR1 SQVTM, CDR2 ANQGSEA. The chain carries TRBV29-1 and TRBJ1-1, with a possible D match to TRBD1 (5 bases). The specimen was blood. The source of this sequence is a woman younger than 30 in good health. This chain's CDR3 is CSVDPGSEAFF. CDR3 DNA sequence: TGCAGCGTTGATCCAGGGTCTGAAGCTTTCTTT.